This T cell receptor beta chain derives from a study of shared clonotypes between healthy human individuals. Study in general: The study used three CD4 naive, three CD4 memory, two CD8 naive and one CD8 memory plate per donor. Findings and limits, study-wide: Generation probability values for non-shared clonotypes were lower than those for clonotypes shared by all four donors.

Germline loops: CDR1 SQVTM, CDR2 ANQGSEA. The CDR3 is made up of 12 amino acids. V was cut by 3 bases and J by 4 bases, with 6 bases left in between. Repertoires were generated with immunoSEQ multiplex PCR, while TCRdb's copy carries only in-frame clones and drops some. The repertoire holds 700,000 to 950,000 clones, with roughly 96% as singletons. Details on this clone: Antigen specificity is unknown.

Naive-designated CD8 cells lacked CD45RO, were positively enriched for CCR7, and omitted terminally differentiated effector memory CD45RA+ cells. All donors were Caucasian adults living in Nashville, Tennessee. This TCR derives from a man aged 25 to 40 in good health. The chain joins TRBV29-1 to TRBJ1-4; unclear D gene. The sequencing sample was made of naive CD8+ T cells sorted from blood. CDR3 bases: TGCAGCGTTGAGGACCGTAATGAAAAACTGTTTTTT. Translation: CSVEDRNEKLFF. The entire variable domain, with the rest obtained from reference TRBV29-1 and TRBJ1-4, is as follows: SAVISQKPSRDICQRGTSLTIQCQVDSQVTMMFWYRQQPGQSLTLIATANQGSEATYESGFVIDKFPISRPNLTFSTLTVSNMSPEDSSIYLCSVEDRNEKLFFGSGTQLSVL.